The following is a T cell receptor beta chain sequence with its context. As for treatment: randomized to nivolumab then ipilimumab (arm A) or the reverse (arm B). Assay used: immunoSEQ multiplex PCR; TCRdb lists only in-frame clones, some missing. The repertoire holds over 30,000 clones, about 83% seen once, with 5.5% to 7% in the top ten. Per the germline V gene, CDR1 is LGHNA and CDR2 is YSLEER. Trimming shortened V by 1 base and J by 4 bases, and 8 bases separated the two germline ends. The CDR3 sequence is 14 residues long. This record comes from a study of sequential checkpoint blockade in melanoma. Study background: Arm A got nivolumab then ipilimumab; arm B the reverse, 1:1. Both treatment sequences were followed by maintenance nivolumab.

The rearrangement joins TRBV4-3 to TRBJ2-1; D remains ambiguous. The clonotype comes from a human donor with melanoma. Sequenced here: CD8+ T cells sorted from blood (inferred from file names), sampled from a patient given nivolumab and ipilimumab in sequence. CDR3 sequence (DNA): TGCGCCAGCAGCCAAGCCCTACAGTACAATGAGCAGTTCTTC. Protein product: CASSQALQYNEQFF.